The 11 T cell receptor beta chains below come from one sample, sequenced in a study of molecular identifiers for immune sequencing clone quantification. MiXCR was run by TCRdb on the PCR reads, yielding one entry per CDR3 protein. The table records about 500,000 distinct CDR3 sequences, 20% to 25% of them present only once. Sequencing was carried out using naive CD8+ T cells from blood, with Jurkat cell RNA spiked in. Subset meaning: FACS-sorted CD8+CD4-CCR7+CD45RA+ naive T cells. These receptors came from a human donor in good health. Some libraries in this study had Jurkat cell RNA spiked in.

This clonotype has a single count. The chain links TRBV4-3 to TRBJ2-5; 7 bases fit TRBD1. Trimming removed 0 bases from V and 1 base from J; junction bases left unmatched: 5. In germline, CDR1 is LGHNA, CDR2 YSLEER. This CDR3 has 16 residues. CDR3 amino acids: CASSQEATGPQETQYF. CDR3 bases: TGCGCCAGCAGCCAAGAAGCGACAGGGCCCCAAGAGACCCAGTACTTC.

This clonotype was seen at least ten times. This chain connects TRBV4-2 to TRBJ2-7, with 7 bases lining up with TRBD1. Trimming at V came to 1 base and at J to 2 bases, leaving 5 bases not matched to a gene. This CDR3 has 15 residues. CDR1 is LGHNA and CDR2 is YNFKEQ in the germline V gene. Written as DNA, the CDR3 is TGTGCCAGCAGCCAAGTGTGGGACAGAACCTACGAGCAGTACTTC. It codes for CASSQVWDRTYEQYF.

DNA for the CDR3: TGTGCCAGCAGCCAGACAGGGGGCGAGCAGTACTTC. Protein: CASSQTGGEQYF. The V and J genes are TRBV5-4 and TRBJ2-7; 9 nucleotides line up with TRBD1. The V and J ends lost 4 bases and 6 bases, in that order; junction bases with no gene match: 2. The length of the CDR3 is 12 residues. The germline V gene has CDR1 SGHNT and CDR2 YYREEE (reference sequence).

This clonotype has ten or more counts. The V gene is TRBV27, the J gene TRBJ2-3; D ambiguous. Germline-derived CDR1 and CDR2 are MNHEY and SMNVEV (reference sequence). V lost 2 bases to trimming and J lost 1 base, with 16 bases between them. The CDR3 contains 17 residues. CDR3 coding DNA: TGTGCCAGCAGTTTAAACCCCTTGGCTGACGGCACAGATACGCAGTATTTT. The encoded protein is CASSLNPLADGTDTQYF.

In this sample, this clonotype turned up a few times. This chain links TRBV19 with TRBJ2-3, with 7 bases fitting TRBD1. V was pared by 2 bases and J by 11 bases, with 4 bases of the junction left unmatched. CDR1 and CDR2 from the germline V gene are LNHDA and SQIVND (reference sequence). The CDR3 contains 12 residues. The CDR3 sequence: CASSITGDQQYF. CDR3 nucleotides: TGTGCCAGTAGTATAACAGGGGACCAGCAGTATTTT.

This clonotype was recorded at least ten times. The V and J genes are TRBV7-9 and TRBJ2-3; perhaps TRBD2 as D (6 bases). There are 16 residues in the CDR3. V lost 1 base to trimming and J lost 0 bases, with 11 bases between them. The germline V gene encodes CDR1 SEHNR and CDR2 FQNEAQ (reference sequence). In DNA form, the CDR3 reads TGTGCCAGCAGCTTAGGACTAGTGCTGAGCACAGATACGCAGTATTTT. Its protein is CASSLGLVLSTDTQYF.

This clonotype came up a few times. The chain couples TRBV4-2 to TRBJ2-7; D is possibly TRBD1 (5 bases). Germline V lookup: CDR1 LGHNA, CDR2 YNFKEQ. The CDR3 consists of 13 residues. V lost 6 bases and J lost 0, with 9 bases in between. The CDR3 protein is CASRLGRSYEQYF. CDR3 nucleotides: TGTGCCAGCAGGCTGGGGCGCTCCTACGAGCAGTACTTC.

The sample holds many counts of this clonotype. V gene TRBV20-1 combines with J gene TRBJ2-3, with 11 nucleotides matching TRBD2. The CDR3 consists of 16 residues. From germline, CDR1 is DFQATT and CDR2 SNEGSKA (reference sequence). Unmatched junction bases numbered 9, after V lost 1 base and J lost 6 bases. The CDR3: CSARGDSGGAGDTQYF. For the CDR3, the DNA is TGCAGTGCTAGAGGGGATAGCGGGGGGGCAGGTGATACGCAGTATTTT.

Ten or more counts support this clonotype. The chain recombines TRBV6-4 with TRBJ1-4; D is unclear. Trimming removed 0 bases at V and 0 bases at J, with 23 bases between. Germline V gene sequence: CDR1 MRHNA, CDR2 SNTAGT. This CDR3 is built from 21 residues. CDR3 region: CASSDSFRTERYTATNEKLFF. The CDR3 DNA follows: TGTGCCAGCAGTGACTCCTTCAGGACCGAAAGATACACCGCAACTAATGAAAAACTGTTTTTT.

This clonotype was seen many times. The V call is TRBV29-1, the J call TRBJ1-5, with 8 bases identical to TRBD1. This CDR3 comprises 14 residues. The germline CDR1 and CDR2 sequences are SQVTM and ANQGSEA. V shed 5 bases, J shed 4 bases, and the junction held 7 bases outside the gene matches. CDR3 region: CSVTSGGANQPQHF. CDR3 coding DNA: TGCAGCGTTACATCAGGGGGCGCGAATCAGCCCCAGCATTTT.

At least ten counts were recorded for this clonotype. The J gene is TRBJ2-1, the V gene TRBV7-2; D possibly corresponds to TRBD2 (6 bases). CDR1 is SGHTA, CDR2 FQGNSA, per germline. The CDR3 extends over 15 amino acids. V was cut by 0 bases and J by 6 bases, with 12 bases left in between. The CDR3 sequence: CASSLAYLALNEQFF. Written as DNA, the CDR3 is TGTGCCAGCAGCTTAGCGTATCTAGCGCTCAATGAGCAGTTCTTC.